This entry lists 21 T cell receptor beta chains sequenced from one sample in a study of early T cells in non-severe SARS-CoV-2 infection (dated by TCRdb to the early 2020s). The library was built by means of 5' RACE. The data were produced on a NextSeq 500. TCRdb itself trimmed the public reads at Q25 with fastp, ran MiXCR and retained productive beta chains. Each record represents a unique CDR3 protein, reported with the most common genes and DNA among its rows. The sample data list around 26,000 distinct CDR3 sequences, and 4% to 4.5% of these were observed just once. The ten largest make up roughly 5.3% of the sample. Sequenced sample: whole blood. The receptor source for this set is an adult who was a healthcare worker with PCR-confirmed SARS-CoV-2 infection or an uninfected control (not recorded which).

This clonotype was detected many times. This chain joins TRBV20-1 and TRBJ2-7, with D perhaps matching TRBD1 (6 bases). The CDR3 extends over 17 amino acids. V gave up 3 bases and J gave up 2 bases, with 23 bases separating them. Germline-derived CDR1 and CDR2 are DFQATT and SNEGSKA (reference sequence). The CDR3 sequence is CSARIPDGAGEPYEQYF. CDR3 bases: TGCAGTGCTAGGATCCCGGACGGGGCAGGGGAGCCCTACGAGCAGTACTTC.

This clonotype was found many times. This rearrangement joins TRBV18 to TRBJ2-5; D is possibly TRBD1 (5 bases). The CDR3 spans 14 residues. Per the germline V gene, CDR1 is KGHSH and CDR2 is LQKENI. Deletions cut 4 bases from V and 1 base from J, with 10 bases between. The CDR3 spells CASSQDTGQETQYF. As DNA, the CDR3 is TGTGCCAGCTCACAGGACACTGGCCAAGAGACCCAGTACTTC.

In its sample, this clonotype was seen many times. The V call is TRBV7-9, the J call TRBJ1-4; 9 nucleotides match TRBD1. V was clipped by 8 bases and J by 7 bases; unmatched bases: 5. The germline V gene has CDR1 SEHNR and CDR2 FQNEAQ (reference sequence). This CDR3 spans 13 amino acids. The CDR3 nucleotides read TGTGCCAGCTCTTACAGGGGGCTTGAAAAACTGTTTTTT. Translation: CASSYRGLEKLFF.

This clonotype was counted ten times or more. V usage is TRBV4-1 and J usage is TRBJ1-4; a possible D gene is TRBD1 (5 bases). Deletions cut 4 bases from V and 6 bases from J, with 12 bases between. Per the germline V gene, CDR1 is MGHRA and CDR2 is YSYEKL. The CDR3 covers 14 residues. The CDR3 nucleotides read TGCGCCAGCAGCCCCACGGGGACGTATGAAAAACTGTTTTTT. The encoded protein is CASSPTGTYEKLFF.

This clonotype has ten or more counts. The CDR3 reads CAISESADSNQPQHF. As DNA, the CDR3 is TGTGCCATCAGTGAGTCGGCGGATAGCAATCAGCCCCAGCATTTT. The V and J genes are TRBV10-3 and TRBJ1-5; D is undetermined. Germline-derived CDR1 and CDR2 are ENHRY and SYGVKD. This CDR3 has 15 amino acids. V lost 0 bases, J lost 0 bases, and 6 bases lay in between.

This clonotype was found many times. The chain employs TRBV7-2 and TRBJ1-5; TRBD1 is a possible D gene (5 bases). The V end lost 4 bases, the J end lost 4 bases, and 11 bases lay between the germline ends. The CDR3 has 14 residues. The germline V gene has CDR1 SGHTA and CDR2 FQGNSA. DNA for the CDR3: TGTGCCAGCAGCTCTCATGGGGGGAATCAGCCCCAGCATTTT. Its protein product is CASSSHGGNQPQHF.

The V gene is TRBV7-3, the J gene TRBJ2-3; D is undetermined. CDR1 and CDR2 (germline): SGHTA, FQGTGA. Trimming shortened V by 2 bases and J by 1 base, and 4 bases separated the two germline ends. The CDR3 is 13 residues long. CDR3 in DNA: TGTGCCAGCAGCTTATCGCGCACAGATACGCAGTATTTT. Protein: CASSLSRTDTQYF.

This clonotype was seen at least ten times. In nucleotides, the CDR3 is TGTGCCAGCAGCCCCGGGACCGAGCAGTACTTC. Its translation is CASSPGTEQYF. This chain links TRBV11-2 with TRBJ2-7; D is possibly TRBD1 or TRBD2 (5 bases each). Germline V lookup: CDR1 SGHAT, CDR2 FQNNGV. The V and J ends lost 5 bases and 6 bases respectively, with 8 bases between them. The CDR3 is made up of 11 amino acids. Full variable domain (remainder filled in from reference TRBV11-2 and TRBJ2-7): EAGVAQSPRYKIIEKRQSVAFWCNPISGHATLYWYQQILGQGPKLLIQFQNNGVVDDSQLPKDRFSAERLKGVDSTLKIQPAKLEDSAVYLCASSPGTEQYFGPGTRLTVT.

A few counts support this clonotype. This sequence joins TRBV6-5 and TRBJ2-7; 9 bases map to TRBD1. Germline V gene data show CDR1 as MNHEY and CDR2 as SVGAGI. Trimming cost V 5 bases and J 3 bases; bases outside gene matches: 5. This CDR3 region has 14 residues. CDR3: CASSRTGVRYEQYF. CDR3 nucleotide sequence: TGTGCCAGCAGTAGGACAGGGGTCCGCTACGAGCAGTACTTC.

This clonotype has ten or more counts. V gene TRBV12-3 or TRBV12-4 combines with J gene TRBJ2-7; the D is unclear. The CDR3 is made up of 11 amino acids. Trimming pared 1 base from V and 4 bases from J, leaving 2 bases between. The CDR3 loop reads CASSLEYEQYF. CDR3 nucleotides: TGTGCCAGCAGTTTAGAGTACGAGCAGTACTTC.

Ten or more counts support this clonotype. The CDR3: CASRRAGAFF. The CDR3 DNA reads TGTGCCAGCAGGCGCGCAGGAGCTTTCTTT. The rearrangement links TRBV28 to TRBJ1-1, with no clear D. The CDR3 is 10 amino acids. Between the trimmed V and J ends, which lost 6 bases and 10 bases, there was a span of 9 bases. CDR1 and CDR2 from the germline V gene are MDHEN and SYDVKM.

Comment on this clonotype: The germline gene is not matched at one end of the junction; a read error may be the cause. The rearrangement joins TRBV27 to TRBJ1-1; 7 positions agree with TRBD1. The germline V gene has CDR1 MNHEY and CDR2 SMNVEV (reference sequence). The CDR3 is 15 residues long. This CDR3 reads CASTSFQGVNTEAVF. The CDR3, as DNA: TGTGCCAGCACCTCCTTTCAGGGGGTGAACACTGAAGCTGTCTTT.

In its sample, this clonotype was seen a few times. The DNA of the CDR3 is TGTGCCAGCAGTCCAGCCTTACTAGTAGCCACCGGGGAGCTGTTTTTT. Protein product: CASSPALLVATGELFF. The chain has TRBV27 and TRBJ2-2; weak D call: TRBD2 (5 bases). Germline-derived CDR1 and CDR2 are MNHEY and SMNVEV (reference sequence). Trimming cost V 5 bases and J 4 bases, with 17 bases left between them. The CDR3 extends over 16 amino acids.

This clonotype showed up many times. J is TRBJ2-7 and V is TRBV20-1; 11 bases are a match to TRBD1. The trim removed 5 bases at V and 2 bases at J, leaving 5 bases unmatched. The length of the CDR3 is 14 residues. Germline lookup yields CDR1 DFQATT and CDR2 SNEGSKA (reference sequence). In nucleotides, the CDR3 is TGCAGTGCTGGACAGGGGGCGAGGACCTACGAGCAGTACTTC. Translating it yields CSAGQGARTYEQYF.

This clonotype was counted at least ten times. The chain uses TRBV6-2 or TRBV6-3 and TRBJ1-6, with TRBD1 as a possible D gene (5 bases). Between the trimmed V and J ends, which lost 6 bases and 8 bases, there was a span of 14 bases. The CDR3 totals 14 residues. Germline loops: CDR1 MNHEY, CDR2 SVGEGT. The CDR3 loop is CASSIGGGYSPLHF. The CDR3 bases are TGTGCCAGCAGCATCGGGGGTGGTTATTCACCCCTCCACTTT.

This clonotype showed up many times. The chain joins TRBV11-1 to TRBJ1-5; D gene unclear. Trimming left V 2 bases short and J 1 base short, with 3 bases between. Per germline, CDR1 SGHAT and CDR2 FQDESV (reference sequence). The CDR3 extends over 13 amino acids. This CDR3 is CASSLRSNQPQHF. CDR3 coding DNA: TGTGCCAGCAGCTTAAGGAGCAATCAGCCCCAGCATTTT.

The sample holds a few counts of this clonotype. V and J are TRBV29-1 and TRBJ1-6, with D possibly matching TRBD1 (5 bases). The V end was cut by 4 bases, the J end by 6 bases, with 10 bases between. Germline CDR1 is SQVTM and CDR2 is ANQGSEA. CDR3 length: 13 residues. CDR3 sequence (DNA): TGCAGCGTTGTGACAGACTCTAATTCACCCCTCCACTTT. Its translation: CSVVTDSNSPLHF.

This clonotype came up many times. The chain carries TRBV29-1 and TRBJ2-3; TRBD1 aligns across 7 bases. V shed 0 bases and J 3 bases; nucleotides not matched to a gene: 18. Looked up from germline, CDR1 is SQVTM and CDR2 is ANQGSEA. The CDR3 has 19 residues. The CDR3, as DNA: TGCAGCGTTGAAGATTGGACTGGAGAGGGGGCAGGAGAGACAGATACGCAGTATTTT. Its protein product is CSVEDWTGEGAGETDTQYF.

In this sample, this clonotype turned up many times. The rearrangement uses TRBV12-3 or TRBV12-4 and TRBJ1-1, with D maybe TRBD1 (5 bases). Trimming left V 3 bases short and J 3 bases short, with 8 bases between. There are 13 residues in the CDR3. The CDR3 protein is CASSLGGDTEAFF. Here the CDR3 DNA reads TGTGCCAGCAGTTTGGGAGGGGACACTGAAGCTTTCTTT.

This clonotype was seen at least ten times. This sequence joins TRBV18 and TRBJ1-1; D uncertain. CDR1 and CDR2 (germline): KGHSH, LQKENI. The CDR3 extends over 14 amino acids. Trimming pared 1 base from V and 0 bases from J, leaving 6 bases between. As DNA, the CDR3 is TGTGCCAGCTCACCACAATATGTGAACACTGAAGCTTTCTTT. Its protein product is CASSPQYVNTEAFF.

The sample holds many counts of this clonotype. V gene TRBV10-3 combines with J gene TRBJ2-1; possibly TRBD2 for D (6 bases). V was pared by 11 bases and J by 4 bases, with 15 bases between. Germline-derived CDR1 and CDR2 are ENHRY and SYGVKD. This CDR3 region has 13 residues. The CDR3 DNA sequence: TGTGCCCTCCGCGGGACGGGGTACAATGAGCAGTTCTTC. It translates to CALRGTGYNEQFF.